This TCR beta chain originates from a study of beta chain features in type 1 diabetes. Looking at the study overall: On cell yields, gender and age, patients and healthy donors were similar. General study findings and limits: Naive, central memory and regulatory TCRB repertoires appeared more similar among patients than healthy donors. Shorter TCRB CDR3s, moderately but significantly so, marked every one of the four CD4+ subsets in Type 1 diabetes patients.

The isolated RNA, all of it, was reverse transcribed, so expressed TCRB transcripts were what got sequenced. Several million reads per sample on average were obtained from naive, central memory and regulatory T cell samples. The table came from immunoSEQ multiplex PCR; TCRdb's copy has only in-frame clones and leaves some out. The sample includes 330,000 or so clones, around an eighth seen only once; the top ten take around 0.01%. This clone was counted a few times. The antigen remains undetermined. The V end lost 4 bases, the J end lost 7 bases, and 14 bases lay between the germline ends. This CDR3 comprises 14 residues. Germline V gene sequence: CDR1 SEHNR, CDR2 FQNEAQ (reference sequence).

The sequenced sample consisted of naive CD4+ T cells from blood. The V gene is TRBV7-9, the J gene TRBJ1-3; D may be TRBD1 (6 bases). This TCR was recovered from a woman aged 18-29 years with type 1 diabetes. The CDR3: CASSSQGSRNTIYF. The CDR3 DNA is TGTGCCAGCAGCTCACAGGGATCGAGGAACACCATATATTTT.